A single sample is the source of the 27 T cell receptor beta chains below, sequenced in a study of blood T cell repertoires in COVID-19 (dated by TCRdb to the early 2020s). The library relied on the immunoSEQ multiplex PCR assay. Entries here come from immuneACCESS through TCRdb and include only in-frame sequences with V and J called. Some clones fail to appear in such tables; in the studies checked, an unresolved V gene covers under half of the shortfall, and the cause of the remainder is unknown. The sample table lists more than 110,000 clones, around 80% of them with a count of one. The ten largest clonotypes hold roughly 4.7% of the sample. The sequenced sample consisted of peripheral blood. These receptors were taken from an elderly woman with active or convalescent COVID-19.

This chain uses TRBV5-6 with TRBJ2-5, with D perhaps TRBD1 (5 bases). V gave up 2 bases and J gave up 5 bases, with 10 bases separating them. The CDR3 extends over 13 amino acids. Germline assignment: CDR1 SGHDT and CDR2 YYEEEE. In nucleotides, the CDR3 is TGTGCCAGCAGCTTTTCAGGGTATGAGACCCAGTACTTC. Its protein is CASSFSGYETQYF.

This chain connects TRBV5-1 to TRBJ1-1; possibly TRBD1 for D (5 bases). Germline lookup yields CDR1 SGHRS and CDR2 YFSETQ. The CDR3 totals 13 residues. V dropped 0 bases and J dropped 4 bases, with 7 bases sitting between them. The CDR3 loop reads CASSLVRATEAFF. The CDR3 DNA sequence: TGCGCCAGCAGCTTGGTCAGGGCCACTGAAGCTTTCTTT.

V usage is TRBV7-8 and J usage is TRBJ2-1; 7 positions match TRBD1. V lost 5 bases and J lost 6; bases outside the gene matches: 7. Germline V gene lookup returns CDR1 SGHVS and CDR2 FQNEAQ. CDR3 size: 14 residues. CDR3 residues: CASSLLRDSNEQFF. The CDR3 DNA reads TGTGCCAGCAGCCTCCTCCGGGACAGCAATGAGCAGTTCTTC.

The rearrangement joins TRBV10-3 to TRBJ1-5; unclear D gene. Germline CDR1 and CDR2: ENHRY and SYGVKD. Trimming shortened V by 2 bases and J by 9 bases, and 8 bases separated the two germline ends. The CDR3 runs 12 residues. The CDR3 loop is CAISEVEGPQHF. CDR3 coding DNA: TGTGCCATCAGTGAGGTGGAGGGGCCCCAGCATTTT.

The CDR3 region is CVITSGLAGGTDTQYF. The CDR3 DNA is TGTGTTATTACCTCTGGACTAGCGGGGGGCACAGATACGCAGTATTTT. This sequence joins TRBV30 and TRBJ2-3, with TRBD2 matching 13 bases. CDR3 length: 16 residues. Per germline, CDR1 GTSNPN and CDR2 SVGIG (reference sequence).

The chain uses TRBV11-2 and TRBJ1-3, with TRBD1 matching 7 bases. This CDR3 spans 15 amino acids. J lost 4 bases, V lost 5 bases, and 8 bases had no gene match. CDR1 SGHAT and CDR2 FQNNGV come from the germline V gene. This chain's CDR3 is CASSPQQGLGNTIYF. In DNA, the CDR3 is TGTGCCAGCAGCCCGCAACAGGGGTTAGGAAACACCATATATTTT.

The chain recombines TRBV7-2 with TRBJ2-1; TRBD2 agrees at 12 bases. The CDR3 consists of 14 residues. Germline V lookup: CDR1 SGHTA, CDR2 FQGNSA. The junction had 5 bases not matched to a gene; V was cut back by 0 bases and J by 14 bases. CDR3 region: CASSLARSSGGEFF. The CDR3 DNA sequence: TGTGCCAGCAGCTTAGCGCGGTCTAGCGGGGGGGAGTTCTTC.

This rearrangement joins TRBV6-6 to TRBJ2-3, with a possible D match to TRBD1 (5 bases). This CDR3 comprises 13 residues. CDR1 is MNHNY, CDR2 SVGAGI, per germline (reference sequence). Trimming pared 1 base from V and 4 bases from J, leaving 6 bases between. CDR3 nucleotide sequence: TGTGCCAGCAGTTACTTGGGGCCAGATACGCAGTATTTT. Protein product: CASSYLGPDTQYF.

The chain combines TRBV6-5 with TRBJ1-2; D gene ambiguous. V lost 4 bases and J lost 4, with 7 bases in between. The CDR3 runs to 12 residues. The V gene's germline CDR1 is MNHEY and CDR2 SVGAGI. CDR3 sequence (DNA): TGTGCCAGCAGTTCGTCCAGCTATGGCTACACCTTC. It translates to CASSSSSYGYTF.

V gene TRBV6-5 combines with J gene TRBJ2-7; tentative D call: TRBD2 (5 bases). The CDR3 runs 13 residues. Trimming removed 7 bases from V and 3 bases from J, with 13 bases in between. CDR1 is MNHEY, CDR2 SVGAGI, per germline. The CDR3 reads CASTEGPHYEQYF. The CDR3 DNA is TGTGCCAGCACAGAGGGCCCGCACTACGAGCAGTACTTC.

Only a few counts were recorded for this clone. The V call is TRBV18, the J call TRBJ1-6; D is ambiguous. This CDR3 comprises 17 residues. V was cut by 3 bases and J by 8 bases, with 20 bases left in between. Germline V gene lookup returns CDR1 KGHSH and CDR2 LQKENI. For the CDR3, the DNA is TGTGCCAGCTCACCTCAACCCCCCGGTAGAACTGATTCACCCCTCCACTTT. Its translation: CASSPQPPGRTDSPLHF.

V gene TRBV6-6 combines with J gene TRBJ1-2, with a possible D match to TRBD1 (5 bases). The CDR3 extends over 14 amino acids. V gave up 8 bases and J gave up 5 bases, with 18 bases separating them. Germline CDR1 is MNHNY and CDR2 is SVGAGI (reference sequence). The CDR3 region has the DNA TGTGCCAGCGGCCCCCAGGGTCCCTTTTATGGCTACACCTTC. Protein: CASGPQGPFYGYTF.

This clone was recorded once. This chain links TRBV9 with TRBJ2-1; 14 nucleotides line up with TRBD2. This CDR3 contains 16 residues. Germline values: CDR1 SGDLS, CDR2 YYNGEE. V lost 4 bases, J lost 8 bases, and 8 bases stayed unmatched. In DNA form, the CDR3 reads TGTGCCAGCAGCCCGAGACTAGCGGGGGGGACAGATGAGCAGTTCTTC. Translating it yields CASSPRLAGGTDEQFF.

V and J are TRBV7-9 and TRBJ2-5; D might be TRBD1 (5 bases). Germline V gene lookup returns CDR1 SEHNR and CDR2 FQNEAQ (reference sequence). V gave up 6 bases and J gave up 3 bases, with 14 bases separating them. There are 14 residues in the CDR3. The CDR3 protein is CASRNLGEEETQYF. CDR3 DNA: TGTGCCAGCAGAAACCTAGGGGAAGAAGAGACCCAGTACTTC.

The chain joins TRBV9 to TRBJ1-4, with 7 bases matching TRBD1. Germline loops: CDR1 SGDLS, CDR2 YYNGEE. This CDR3 contains 15 residues. V shed 3 bases, J shed 6 bases, and the junction held 8 bases outside the gene matches. Written as DNA, the CDR3 is TGTGCCAGCAGCGACCGCCCCGGGACAGATGAAAAACTGTTTTTT. It encodes CASSDRPGTDEKLFF. The variable domain in full, completed from reference TRBV9 and TRBJ1-4, reads DSGVTQTPKHLITATGQRVTLRCSPRSGDLSVYWYQQSLDQGLQFLIQYYNGEERAKGNILERFSAQQFPDLHSELNLSSLELGDSALYFCASSDRPGTDEKLFFGSGTQLSVL.

V is TRBV6-5 and J is TRBJ1-1; 7 bases map to TRBD1. Germline values: CDR1 MNHEY, CDR2 SVGAGI. There are 14 residues in the CDR3. Germline trimming cut 4 bases from V and 2 bases from J; bases unmatched to any gene: 4. The CDR3 here is CASSLQGYNTEAFF. CDR3 nucleotide sequence: TGTGCCAGCAGTTTACAGGGGTATAACACTGAAGCTTTCTTT.

This chain joins TRBV6-2 or TRBV6-3 and TRBJ2-7; weak D call: TRBD1 (6 bases). Germline V gives CDR1 MNHEY, CDR2 SVGEGT. V was shortened by 6 bases and J by 3 bases, with 12 bases between the two germline ends. The CDR3 runs to 13 residues. The CDR3 nucleotides are TGTGCCAGCAGCTTAGACAGGAACTACGAGCAGTACTTC. Residues: CASSLDRNYEQYF.

The V call is TRBV9, the J call TRBJ1-2, with D maybe TRBD1 (6 bases). The V end was cut by 0 bases, the J end by 4 bases, with 13 bases between. CDR3 length: 15 amino acids. Germline lookup yields CDR1 SGDLS and CDR2 YYNGEE. CDR3 region: CASSVDGGSLYGYTF. The CDR3 bases are TGTGCCAGCAGCGTAGATGGGGGCTCCCTCTATGGCTACACCTTC.

This clone was seen more than once but under ten times. The chain combines TRBV6-6 with TRBJ2-7; D is unclear. This CDR3 region has 12 residues. V lost 6 bases and J lost 4, with 10 bases in between. CDR1 and CDR2 (germline): MNHNY, SVGAGI (reference sequence). Written as DNA, the CDR3 is TGTGCCAGCAGCCAGTACGGGTACGAGCAGTACTTC. It is translated as CASSQYGYEQYF.

This clone has only one observation. The chain uses TRBV7-2 and TRBJ1-2, with 9 bases that match TRBD1. Germline V gives CDR1 SGHTA, CDR2 FQGNSA. The length of the CDR3 is 15 residues. J was trimmed by 1 base and V by 8 bases; bases with no gene match: 8. This CDR3 reads CASHSGDRVNYGYTF. CDR3 DNA sequence: TGTGCCAGCCACTCCGGGGACAGGGTTAACTATGGCTACACCTTC. The variable domain in full, completed from reference TRBV7-2 and TRBJ1-2, reads GAGVSQSPSNKVTEKGKDVELRCDPISGHTALYWYRQSLGQGLEFLIYFQGNSAPDKSGLPSDRFSAERTGGSVSTLTIQRTQQEDSAVYLCASHSGDRVNYGYTFGSGTRLTVV.

This clone was found a few times. The rearrangement uses TRBV20-1 and TRBJ1-5, with TRBD1 matching over 8 bases. The junction had 11 bases not matched to a gene; V was cut back by 3 bases and J by 4 bases. This CDR3 contains 16 residues. Germline assignment: CDR1 DFQATT and CDR2 SNEGSKA (reference sequence). CDR3 in amino acids: CSASGTTGGPNQPQHF. The CDR3 region has the DNA TGCAGTGCTAGTGGGACCACAGGGGGTCCGAATCAGCCCCAGCATTTT.

The chain combines TRBV18 with TRBJ1-5; D may be TRBD1 (5 bases). Per the germline V gene, CDR1 is KGHSH and CDR2 is LQKENI. There are 15 residues in the CDR3. Trimming took off 1 base at V and 6 bases at J, with 13 bases between the two ends. CDR3 nucleotides: TGTGCCAGCTCACCACTGGGCAGGGCCGCTCAGCCCCAGCATTTT. The encoded protein is CASSPLGRAAQPQHF. Full variable domain (remainder filled in from reference TRBV18 and TRBJ1-5): NAGVMQNPRHLVRRRGQEARLRCSPMKGHSHVYWYRQLPEEGLKFMVYLQKENIIDESGMPKERFSAEFPKEGPSILRIQQVVRGDSAAYFCASSPLGRAAQPQHFGDGTRLSIL.

V and J are TRBV5-4 and TRBJ1-2; D unresolved. The V and J ends lost 4 bases and 2 bases respectively, with 12 bases between them. In germline, CDR1 is SGHNT, CDR2 YYREEE (reference sequence). The CDR3 is 14 residues long. CDR3 DNA sequence: TGTGCCAGCAGCATCGAGATCATGAACTATGGCTACACCTTC. Encoded protein: CASSIEIMNYGYTF.

This chain uses TRBV4-3 with TRBJ1-5; the D is unclear. Germline V gene lookup returns CDR1 LGHNA and CDR2 YSLEER. The V and J ends lost 2 bases and 6 bases respectively, with 8 bases between them. CDR3 length: 13 amino acids. Here the CDR3 DNA reads TGCGCCAGCAGCCAAACACATGCTCAGCCCCAGCATTTT. Encoded protein: CASSQTHAQPQHF.

V usage is TRBV10-3 and J usage is TRBJ2-1, with TRBD1 matching over 7 bases. Germline loops: CDR1 ENHRY, CDR2 SYGVKD. This CDR3 comprises 14 residues. J lost 7 bases, V lost 3 bases, and 6 bases had no gene match. DNA of the CDR3: TGTGCCATCAGTGATTTCGACAGGGTGAATGAGCAGTTCTTC. Amino acids: CAISDFDRVNEQFF.

The chain links TRBV10-2 to TRBJ2-3; TRBD1 matches at 9 bases. This CDR3 has 15 residues. Germline trimming cut 8 bases from V and 1 base from J; bases unmatched to any gene: 7. The germline gives CDR1 WSHSY, CDR2 SAAADI. The CDR3 is CASQTGGSGTDTQYF. The CDR3 nucleotides read TGCGCCAGCCAAACAGGGGGCTCAGGCACAGATACGCAGTATTTT.

The V call is TRBV28, the J call TRBJ1-2; the match to TRBD1 covers 7 bases. This CDR3 contains 16 residues. V lost 5 bases, J lost 6 bases, and 15 bases stayed unmatched. CDR1 MDHEN and CDR2 SYDVKM come from the germline V gene. The chain's CDR3 is CASSPYRDSGWDGYTF. For the CDR3, the DNA is TGTGCCAGCAGTCCCTATAGGGACAGTGGGTGGGATGGCTACACCTTC.